These 3 T cell receptor beta chains came from one sample sequenced in a study of CD8 T cells in ankylosing spondylitis. General study findings and limits: Blood of patients with ankylosing spondylitis appeared to be characterized by a TCR beta motif of eight highly homologous variants.

TCRdb re-called the 5' RACE reads with MiXCR, one entry per CDR3 protein. The sample has hundreds of thousands of distinct CDR3 sequences; around 26% are singletons. The antigens these receptors bind are not known. The specimen sequenced was blood, either unsorted or a sorted T cell fraction (not recorded which). These receptors were obtained from a male donor with ankylosing spondylitis.

The CDR3 nucleotides read TGTGCCAGCAGTGAGAAAGGCAGGGATAGCAATCAGCCCCAGCATTTT. Its protein is CASSEKGRDSNQPQHF. The genes are TRBV6-1 and TRBJ1-5, with D maybe TRBD1 (5 bases). The germline V and J ends were trimmed by 3 bases and 0 bases, with 12 bases remaining between them. The CDR3 is 16 amino acids. Germline V gene data show CDR1 as MNHNS and CDR2 as SASEGT.

This clonotype was counted ten times or more. This rearrangement joins TRBV20-1 to TRBJ1-2; no clear D gene. The CDR3 consists of 14 residues. V was clipped by 0 bases and J by 3 bases, with 11 bases between them. Germline-derived CDR1 and CDR2 are DFQATT and SNEGSKA (reference sequence). CDR3 nucleotides: TGCAGTGCTAGAGAATGGGGTGAGGACTATGGCTACACCTTC. Translating it yields CSAREWGEDYGYTF.

J is TRBJ1-2 and V is TRBV12-3 or TRBV12-4; D unclear. CDR3 length: 14 residues. V was pared by 5 bases and J by 2 bases, with 12 bases between. CDR3 DNA: TGTGCCAGCAGTCTAACTAGTCGGAACTATGGCTACACCTTC. As protein: CASSLTSRNYGYTF.